This T cell receptor beta chain stems from a study of radiation and T cells in renal cell carcinoma. Profiling relied on immunoSEQ multiplex PCR, and the TCRdb table lists in-frame clones only, not all of them. Seen here are around 140,000 clones, 70% to 90% observed once, and the top ten hold less than 25%. V dropped 0 bases and J dropped 6 bases, with 17 bases sitting between them. Looked up from germline, CDR1 is KGHSH and CDR2 is LQKENI. This CDR3 region has 16 residues. Time point defined: baseline pretreatment blood. The treatment: 15 Gy SBRT to primary tumor, nephrectomy 4 weeks later. The V and J genes are TRBV18 and TRBJ1-1; a possible D gene is TRBD1 (6 bases). This receptor was identified in a woman aged 50 to 65 with renal cell carcinoma. The sequencing here drew on blood, taken from a patient whose treatment included radiotherapy and nephrectomy. Here the CDR3 DNA reads TGTGCCAGCTCACCACCGAGCCTGGGGGCGATGGCTGAAGCTTTCTTT. It is translated as CASSPPSLGAMAEAFF.